The T cell receptor (beta chain) under discussion was sequenced for a study of T cell responses to AZD1222 COVID-19 vaccine. Findings and limits, study-wide: Just a handful of AZD1222 recipients were seropositive at baseline. White British donors predominated, females outnumbered males, and clonal diversity was possibly underestimated.

The CDR3 covers 13 residues. Germline CDR1 LNHNV, CDR2 YYDKDF (reference sequence). Trimming took off 1 base at V and 6 bases at J, with 7 bases between the two ends. The table came from immunoSEQ multiplex PCR; TCRdb's copy has only in-frame clones and leaves some out. The sample consists of more than 110,000 clones, about 94% of them appearing once. On this clone itself: The antigen remains unidentified.

The chain links TRBV15 to TRBJ2-1; D is perhaps TRBD2 (5 bases). The sequence was collected from an adult in good health. The material was peripheral blood, obtained on day 0 of AZD1222 vaccination. The chain's CDR3 is CATSRGRGNEQFF. CDR3 in DNA: TGTGCCACCAGCAGAGGTCGGGGCAATGAGCAGTTCTTC.